The 3 T cell receptor beta chains in this list originate from one sample, sequenced in a study of cytomegalovirus exposure and HLA in healthy donors (TCRdb year 2017). Library construction relied on the immunoSEQ multiplex PCR assay. For the multiplex PCR, a mixture combining 60 forward primers for TCR Vbeta segments and 13 reverse primers for TCR Jbeta segments was used. TCRdb obtained this table from immuneACCESS and retained in-frame rearrangements with V and J assigned. These tables miss some clones; where compared with another copy, unresolved V genes account for less than half of the shortfall, and the remainder is unexplained. The sample table shows about 160,000 clones, and around 86% are seen once. The top ten clones comprise approximately 1% of the sample. Sequencing was performed on PBMCs. Receptor source: a girl aged 2-10 years in good health and CMV-seropositive.

V and J are TRBV7-3 and TRBJ1-1; TRBD1 is a possible D gene (5 bases). Germline values: CDR1 SGHTA, CDR2 FQGTGA. V lost 5 bases, J lost 0 bases, and 13 bases lay in between. There are 15 residues in the CDR3. Written as DNA, the CDR3 is TGTGCCAGCAGCCTCGAAGGACAAATGAACACTGAAGCTTTCTTT. Its protein product is CASSLEGQMNTEAFF.

This rearrangement joins TRBV14 to TRBJ2-2, with D possibly TRBD1 on 5 matching bases. The germline CDR1 and CDR2 sequences are SGHDN and FVKESK. The CDR3 is 15 amino acids. Trimming left V 8 bases short and J 4 bases short, with 17 bases between. The CDR3 region has the DNA TGTGCCAGCGCCCCTTTGGGGCGATCCACCGGGGAGCTGTTTTTT. Its protein is CASAPLGRSTGELFF.

The chain links TRBV10-1 to TRBJ1-4; D is possibly TRBD1 (6 bases). CDR1 is WNHNN and CDR2 is SYGVQD in the germline V gene (reference sequence). The CDR3 covers 13 residues. Trimming cost V 8 bases and J 11 bases, with 18 bases left between them. The CDR3 coding sequence is TGCGCCAGCGCTCGGAACCTTAGGGGGAAACTGTTTTTT. It is translated as CASARNLRGKLFF.